One sample yielded the 23 T cell receptor beta chains listed below, sequenced in a study of T-cell memory formation after mild COVID-19 (dated by TCRdb to the early 2020s). Library preparation used 5' RACE. The sequencer was an Illumina NovaSeq 6000. Using fastp at Q25 and MiXCR, TCRdb reprocessed the public reads and kept productive beta chains. CDR3 protein duplicates are merged, each entry listing the most common genes and DNA. The sample table lists 350,000 to 500,000 distinct CDR3 sequences, under 20% of them with a count of one. The top ten constitute approximately 21% of the sample. Input material: PBMCs or a T cell subset sorted from them (not recorded which). These TCRs come from a young man who had mild COVID-19 (a few samples of this study predate the infection). The sample titles of this study are shuffled in the database, so cell type and time point are left out; the donor was told from shared clones.

There are many counts of this clonotype. This chain uses TRBV3-1 with TRBJ2-5, with 11 bases identical to TRBD1. The CDR3 consists of 16 residues. CDR1 and CDR2 (germline): LGHDT, YNNKEL (reference sequence). V lost 4 bases, J lost 5 bases, and 9 bases stayed unmatched. As DNA, the CDR3 is TGTGCCAGCAGCCTAGGAAGGGACAGGGGGTCGGAGACCCAGTACTTC. This encodes CASSLGRDRGSETQYF.

The V and J genes are TRBV7-9 and TRBJ2-5, with D unclear. Per the germline V gene, CDR1 is SEHNR and CDR2 is FQNEAQ (reference sequence). The CDR3 contains 16 residues. The V and J ends lost 3 bases and 2 bases respectively, with 16 bases between them. The CDR3 DNA sequence: TGTGCCAGCAGCTTGTCCGCTGGCCTGGGTCAAGAGACCCAGTACTTC. Protein product: CASSLSAGLGQETQYF.

The chain carries TRBV10-2 and TRBJ2-5; 7 bases line up with TRBD2. CDR3 size: 14 residues. Germline V gene data show CDR1 as WSHSY and CDR2 as SAAADI. J lost 2 bases, V lost 2 bases, and 2 bases had no gene match. The CDR3 reads CASSEVGGQETQYF. CDR3 nucleotides: TGCGCCAGCAGTGAGGTGGGGGGGCAAGAGACCCAGTACTTC.

This chain links TRBV5-1 with TRBJ1-2, with a tentative D call TRBD1 (5 bases). Germline CDR1 reads SGHRS; CDR2 reads YFSETQ. The CDR3 is made up of 16 amino acids. Trimming shortened V by 4 bases and J by 4 bases, and 20 bases separated the two germline ends. The CDR3 region has the DNA TGCGCCAGCAGCGGCGGAGGGACCCCTGCCCCCTATGGCTACACCTTC. Residues: CASSGGGTPAPYGYTF.

This chain joins TRBV5-1 and TRBJ1-3; weak D call: TRBD1 (5 bases). The CDR3 is 14 amino acids. V gave up 4 bases and J gave up 2 bases, with 10 bases separating them. CDR1 is SGHRS, CDR2 YFSETQ, per germline. The chain's CDR3 is CASSPEGPGNTIYF. CDR3 nucleotide sequence: TGCGCCAGCAGCCCGGAGGGACCTGGAAACACCATATATTTT.

J is TRBJ1-2 and V is TRBV6-5; 8 bases align to TRBD1. The CDR3 is 13 amino acids. Germline values: CDR1 MNHEY, CDR2 SVGAGI. The trim removed 10 bases at V and 2 bases at J, leaving 6 bases unmatched. The CDR3 protein is CATLDRANYGYTF. In nucleotides, the CDR3 is TGTGCCACCCTGGACAGGGCCAACTATGGCTACACCTTC.

This clonotype was recorded a few times. The V gene is TRBV6-5, the J gene TRBJ2-2; D is unclear. Germline V gene lookup returns CDR1 MNHEY and CDR2 SVGAGI. The V end lost 5 bases, the J end lost 5 bases, and 12 bases lay between the germline ends. The CDR3 length is 14 residues. The DNA for the CDR3 is TGTGCCAGCAGTCCGTCCCACCGGACCGGGGAGCTGTTTTTT. Amino acids: CASSPSHRTGELFF.

This clonotype was counted only a few times. J is TRBJ2-3 and V is TRBV5-1; 11 bases are a match to TRBD2. The length of the CDR3 is 19 residues. Germline CDR1 SGHRS, CDR2 YFSETQ. Germline trimming cut 2 bases from V and 2 bases from J; bases unmatched to any gene: 13. CDR3 protein: CASSLRGTSGPNPTDTQYF. CDR3 bases: TGCGCCAGCAGCTTACGTGGGACTAGCGGTCCCAACCCCACAGATACGCAGTATTTT. Using reference TRBV5-1 and TRBJ2-3 for the parts outside the CDR3, the full variable domain is KAGVTQTPRYLIKTRGQQVTLSCSPISGHRSVSWYQQTPGQGLQFLFEYFSETQRNKGNFPGRFSGRQFSNSRSEMNVSTLELGDSALYLCASSLRGTSGPNPTDTQYFGPGTRLTVL.

This clonotype was counted between two and nine times. This chain connects TRBV5-1 to TRBJ2-7; TRBD2 matches 13 bases. Looked up from germline, CDR1 is SGHRS and CDR2 is YFSETQ. CDR3 length: 16 amino acids. V lost 0 bases, J lost 6 bases, and 6 bases stayed unmatched. The CDR3 sequence is CASSLGGLAGAGEQYF. DNA for the CDR3: TGCGCCAGCAGCTTGGGAGGACTAGCGGGGGCTGGCGAGCAGTACTTC.

This clonotype showed up just once. The chain combines TRBV5-1 with TRBJ1-1; TRBD1 agrees at 9 bases. Germline V gene data show CDR1 as SGHRS and CDR2 as YFSETQ. The V gene end was trimmed by 0 bases and the J gene end by 3 bases; junction bases not matched to a gene: 3. The CDR3 runs 15 residues. This CDR3 is CASSLGDRAHTEAFF. The CDR3 bases are TGCGCCAGCAGCTTGGGGGACAGGGCCCACACTGAAGCTTTCTTT.

This chain uses TRBV5-1 with TRBJ1-2, with D uncertain. There are 13 residues in the CDR3. Trimming removed 4 bases at V and 13 bases at J, with 20 bases between. Germline CDR1 SGHRS, CDR2 YFSETQ. In DNA form, the CDR3 reads TGCGCCAGCAGCCCCTCTCCGCCAGGTTCTTTCACCTTC. It is translated as CASSPSPPGSFTF.

V gene TRBV7-8 combines with J gene TRBJ1-2, with 7 nucleotides matching TRBD1. The J segment lost 4 bases and the V segment lost 5 bases, leaving 13 bases of the junction unmatched. There are 16 residues in the CDR3. The V gene's germline CDR1 is SGHVS and CDR2 FQNEAQ. The CDR3 DNA reads as TGTGCCAGCAGCGATCCGGACAGGCACCCTATCTATGGCTACACCTTC. Translated, it gives CASSDPDRHPIYGYTF.

The chain employs TRBV29-1 and TRBJ2-3; weak D call: TRBD2 (5 bases). The CDR3 runs 15 residues. Between the trimmed V and J ends, which lost 3 bases and 5 bases, there was a span of 18 bases. Looked up from germline, CDR1 is SQVTM and CDR2 is ANQGSEA. CDR3 coding DNA: TGCAGCGTTGAGGTTCTCGGGGTTCGGGTAGATACGCAGTATTTT. Residues: CSVEVLGVRVDTQYF.

A few counts support this clonotype. The rearrangement uses TRBV5-5 and TRBJ2-7; 7 bases fit TRBD1. Per germline, CDR1 SGHKS and CDR2 YYEKEE (reference sequence). V lost 4 bases, J lost 7 bases, and 11 bases stayed unmatched. CDR3 length: 14 residues. For the CDR3, the DNA is TGTGCCAGCAGCCAGGCCGGGACAGCTATGGAGCAGTACTTC. The encoded protein is CASSQAGTAMEQYF.

This clonotype has more than one count but fewer than ten. The gene calls are TRBV6-1 and TRBJ2-7; possibly TRBD2 for D (5 bases). The CDR3 consists of 17 residues. Germline V gene data show CDR1 as MNHNS and CDR2 as SASEGT. The V end lost 8 bases, the J end lost 0 bases, and 23 bases lay between the germline ends. CDR3 sequence: CASVPDFGDPISYEQYV. The CDR3 DNA reads TGTGCCAGCGTCCCGGACTTCGGGGATCCTATCTCCTACGAGCAGTACGTC.

The chain couples TRBV12-3 or TRBV12-4 to TRBJ1-1, with D unresolved. The CDR3 has 12 amino acids. The ends were cut back, 6 bases at V and 8 bases at J, with 13 bases in the middle. DNA for the CDR3: TGTGCCAGCAGCACTCAAGGATGGGAAGCTTTCTTT. As protein: CASSTQGWEAFF.

The chain couples TRBV20-1 to TRBJ1-1; 7 bases line up with TRBD1. After removal of 6 bases from V and 5 bases from J, the junction contained 6 bases not matched to a gene. In germline, CDR1 is DFQATT, CDR2 SNEGSKA (reference sequence). This CDR3 is built from 12 residues. This CDR3 is CSARRGRTEAFF. DNA of the CDR3: TGCAGTGCGAGAAGGGGGCGTACTGAAGCTTTCTTT.

This chain connects TRBV6-5 to TRBJ1-1; D is uncertain. The CDR3 is made up of 15 amino acids. Germline assignment: CDR1 MNHEY and CDR2 SVGAGI. V lost 0 bases, J lost 4 bases, and 12 bases lay in between. The CDR3 sequence: CASSYSILSFTEAFF. The CDR3 bases are TGTGCCAGCAGTTACTCGATTCTATCCTTCACTGAAGCTTTCTTT.

This clonotype has just a few counts. This chain connects TRBV18 to TRBJ1-1; D is unresolved. The CDR3 length is 15 residues. The V end lost 0 bases, the J end lost 0 bases, and 8 bases lay between the germline ends. Germline CDR1 KGHSH, CDR2 LQKENI. CDR3 residues: CASSPPMGMNTEAFF. The CDR3, as DNA: TGTGCCAGCTCACCACCGATGGGAATGAACACTGAAGCTTTCTTT.

Ten or more counts support this clonotype. In DNA form, the CDR3 reads TGCGCCAGCAGCCCTGCGGTTCTCTCGGAGAACGAGCAGTACTTC. Translation: CASSPAVLSENEQYF. The rearrangement joins TRBV5-1 to TRBJ2-7; no definite D call. CDR3 size: 15 residues. V was pared by 4 bases and J by 5 bases, with 19 bases between. The germline V gene encodes CDR1 SGHRS and CDR2 YFSETQ.

This clonotype appeared a few times. V is TRBV19 and J is TRBJ2-3; D may match TRBD1 or TRBD2 (5 bases each). The V gene lost 4 bases and the J gene lost 0 bases, with 14 bases spanning the gap. Per germline, CDR1 LNHDA and CDR2 SQIVND (reference sequence). The CDR3 loop spans 16 amino acids. The CDR3 nucleotides read TGTGCCAGTAGTACCGGGACCCCCAGGAGCACAGATACGCAGTATTTT. It encodes CASSTGTPRSTDTQYF.

This clonotype came up a few times. The chain couples TRBV7-2 to TRBJ2-3; D uncertain. The CDR3 extends over 13 amino acids. CDR1 and CDR2 from the germline V gene are SGHTA and FQGNSA. V lost 3 bases to trimming and J lost 6 bases, with 10 bases between them. The CDR3 loop is CASSFGLFDTQYF. The CDR3 DNA is TGTGCCAGCAGCTTCGGTCTTTTTGATACGCAGTATTTT.

This clonotype was detected only a few times. The chain uses TRBV5-1 and TRBJ1-2; the match to TRBD1 covers 7 bases. The CDR3 extends over 15 amino acids. The junction had 7 bases not matched to a gene; V was cut back by 0 bases and J by 5 bases. Germline CDR1 and CDR2: SGHRS and YFSETQ. Here the CDR3 reads CASSLAAGQWYGYTF. CDR3 nucleotide sequence: TGCGCCAGCAGCTTGGCCGCGGGACAGTGGTATGGCTACACCTTC.